This T cell receptor (beta chain) comes out of a study of cytomegalovirus exposure and HLA in healthy donors. Study-level results: Later work found that TCR association rates differed between HLA loci; DRB1 had the most and HLA-C the fewest. Later genetic work tied a missense DCLRE1C variant to beta-chain V and J trimming. Among TCR beta chains of equal frequency, HLA-associated ones were more clonally expanded in a later analysis.

Likely unrecorded immune exposures existed in these nominally healthy donors. Primers for the PCR totalled 60 Vbeta and 13 Jbeta. The method was immunoSEQ multiplex PCR; TCRdb's version includes in-frame clones alone and lacks a portion of them. Here the sample spans some 160,000 clones, around four fifths being singletons. As for this clone: Its specificity is not known.

Trimming took 5 bases from V and 0 from J; bases not matched to a gene: 6. Germline V gives CDR1 SGHRS, CDR2 YFSETQ. The CDR3 has 16 residues. This receptor was taken from a man aged 18 to 29 in good health and CMV-seronegative. This sequence joins TRBV5-1 and TRBJ2-3; TRBD2 matches at 10 bases. Sequencing was carried out using PBMCs. The CDR3 DNA reads as TGCGCCAGCAGAGAGGGACTAGCGAAGAGCACAGATACGCAGTATTTT. Translated, it gives CASREGLAKSTDTQYF.